The 9 T cell receptor beta chains given below trace back to one sample, sequenced in a study of shared clonotypes between healthy human individuals. Libraries were prepared by immunoSEQ multiplex PCR; TCRdb keeps only in-frame clonotypes and omits some of them. The sample carries roughly 1,500,000 clones, 95% to 99% recorded once. What was sequenced was naive CD4+ T cells sorted from blood. Sample subset: CD45RA+ positively selected. These receptor sequences come from a man younger than 40 in good health.

The chain carries TRBV11-2 and TRBJ1-4; D remains unclear. The CDR3 has 16 residues. The V and J ends lost 5 bases and 3 bases respectively, with 16 bases between them. Germline values: CDR1 SGHAT, CDR2 FQNNGV. The CDR3 DNA follows: TGTGCCAGCAGCCAAAGACCTCGAGGGTCTAATGAAAAACTGTTTTTT. Protein product: CASSQRPRGSNEKLFF.

The genes are TRBV5-1 and TRBJ2-1; 13 bases line up with TRBD2. J was trimmed by 10 bases and V by 4 bases; bases with no gene match: 14. CDR1 is SGHRS, CDR2 YFSETQ, per germline. The CDR3 is made up of 17 amino acids. The CDR3 here is CASSQSTSGRYVGEQFF. DNA of the CDR3: TGCGCCAGCAGCCAATCGACTAGCGGGAGGTATGTTGGGGAGCAGTTCTTC.

This clone was seen just once. The chain carries TRBV7-9 and TRBJ2-7; D call uncertain. V shed 5 bases and J shed 3 bases, with 14 bases lying between them. This CDR3 is built from 14 residues. Germline-derived CDR1 and CDR2 are SEHNR and FQNEAQ (reference sequence). The CDR3 DNA follows: TGTGCCAGCAGCCGAACCGATACCCTCTACGAGCAGTACTTC. This codes for CASSRTDTLYEQYF.

The chain employs TRBV5-6 and TRBJ2-7, with TRBD1 matching over 9 bases. Trimming removed 0 bases from V and 3 bases from J; junction bases left unmatched: 13. CDR3 length: 18 residues. Germline CDR1 and CDR2: SGHDT and YYEEEE. Here the CDR3 reads CASSLVVSGGTGNYEQYF. CDR3 nucleotides: TGTGCCAGCAGCTTGGTAGTTTCCGGCGGGACAGGGAACTACGAGCAGTACTTC.

Regarding this clone: Other DNA sequences in the same sample also yield this CDR3. CDR3 nucleotides: TGCGCCAGCAGCTTGTTACTTACAGATACGCAGTATTTT. Protein sequence: CASSLLLTDTQYF. The chain carries TRBV5-1 and TRBJ2-3; D gene ambiguous. Trimming left V 1 base short and J 3 bases short, with 6 bases between. Germline V gene sequence: CDR1 SGHRS, CDR2 YFSETQ. The CDR3 is made up of 13 amino acids.

The V gene is TRBV19, the J gene TRBJ2-6, with D perhaps assigned TRBD1 or TRBD2 (5 bases each). Between the trimmed V and J ends, which lost 4 bases and 1 base, there was a span of 8 bases. Germline CDR1 is LNHDA and CDR2 is SQIVND (reference sequence). CDR3 length: 15 residues. DNA of the CDR3: TGTGCCAGTAGTACCAGGGAGTCTGGGGCCAACGTCCTGACTTTC. Translation gives CASSTRESGANVLTF.

Concerning this clone: Other nucleotide sequences in the sample specify the same CDR3. The chain combines TRBV20-1 with TRBJ1-2; tentatively, D is TRBD1 (5 bases). The germline V and J ends were trimmed by 3 bases and 7 bases, with 9 bases remaining between them. Germline V gene data show CDR1 as DFQATT and CDR2 as SNEGSKA (reference sequence). There are 11 residues in the CDR3. CDR3 DNA: TGCAGTGCTAGGGGACCGGGTGGCTACACCTTC. This sequence encodes CSARGPGGYTF.

The chain recombines TRBV5-5 with TRBJ2-5; D ambiguous. The CDR3 totals 13 residues. Germline loops: CDR1 SGHKS, CDR2 YYEKEE (reference sequence). With 0 bases removed from V and 4 bases from J, the gap between germline ends came to 7 bases. The CDR3 coding sequence is TGTGCCAGCAGCTTGGGTCCCCTAGAGACCCAGTACTTC. This codes for CASSLGPLETQYF.

This chain connects TRBV11-3 to TRBJ2-1; unclear D gene. The V end lost 5 bases, the J end lost 9 bases, and 11 bases lay between the germline ends. This CDR3 is built from 12 residues. Germline V CDR1 and CDR2: SGHNT, YENEEA. Here the CDR3 reads CASSRELGEQFF. For the CDR3, the DNA is TGTGCCAGCAGCCGAGAGTTAGGTGAGCAGTTCTTC.